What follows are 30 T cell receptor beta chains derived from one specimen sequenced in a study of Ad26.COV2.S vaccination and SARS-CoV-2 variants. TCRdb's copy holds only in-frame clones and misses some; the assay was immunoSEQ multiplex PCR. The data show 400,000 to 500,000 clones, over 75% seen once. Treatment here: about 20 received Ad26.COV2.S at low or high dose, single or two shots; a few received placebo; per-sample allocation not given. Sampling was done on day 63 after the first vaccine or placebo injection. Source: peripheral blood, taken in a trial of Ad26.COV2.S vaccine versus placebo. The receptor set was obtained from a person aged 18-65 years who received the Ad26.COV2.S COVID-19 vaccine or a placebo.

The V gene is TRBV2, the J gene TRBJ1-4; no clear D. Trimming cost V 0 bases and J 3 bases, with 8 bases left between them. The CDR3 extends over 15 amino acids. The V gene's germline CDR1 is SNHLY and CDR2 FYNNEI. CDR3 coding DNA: TGTGCCAGCAGTGAAGCGCGGCAGCCTAATGAAAAACTGTTTTTT. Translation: CASSEARQPNEKLFF.

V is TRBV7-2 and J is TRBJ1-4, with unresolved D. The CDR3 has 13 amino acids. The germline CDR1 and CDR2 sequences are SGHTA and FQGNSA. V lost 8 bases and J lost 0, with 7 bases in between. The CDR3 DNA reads TGTGCCAGCCGGACCGCAACTAATGAAAAACTGTTTTTT. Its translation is CASRTATNEKLFF.

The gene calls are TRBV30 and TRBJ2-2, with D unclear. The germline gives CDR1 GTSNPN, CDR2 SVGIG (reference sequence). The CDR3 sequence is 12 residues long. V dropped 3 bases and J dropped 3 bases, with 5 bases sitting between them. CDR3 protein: CAWRGYTGELFF. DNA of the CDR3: TGTGCCTGGAGAGGCTACACCGGGGAGCTGTTTTTT.

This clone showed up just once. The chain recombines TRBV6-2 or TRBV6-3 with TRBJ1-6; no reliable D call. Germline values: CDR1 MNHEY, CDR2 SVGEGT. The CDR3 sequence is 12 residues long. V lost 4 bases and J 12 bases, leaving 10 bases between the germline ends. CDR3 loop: CASSFPLKPLHF. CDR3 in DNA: TGTGCCAGCAGTTTCCCCTTGAAACCCCTCCACTTT.

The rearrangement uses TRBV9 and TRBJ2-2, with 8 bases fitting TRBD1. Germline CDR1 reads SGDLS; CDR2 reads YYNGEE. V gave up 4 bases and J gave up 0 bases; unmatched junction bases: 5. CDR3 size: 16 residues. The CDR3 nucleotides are TGTGCCAGCAGCCCCCGGGACAGGTCGAACACCGGGGAGCTGTTTTTT. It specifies CASSPRDRSNTGELFF. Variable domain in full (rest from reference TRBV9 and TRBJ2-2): DSGVTQTPKHLITATGQRVTLRCSPRSGDLSVYWYQQSLDQGLQFLIQYYNGEERAKGNILERFSAQQFPDLHSELNLSSLELGDSALYFCASSPRDRSNTGELFFGEGSRLTVL.

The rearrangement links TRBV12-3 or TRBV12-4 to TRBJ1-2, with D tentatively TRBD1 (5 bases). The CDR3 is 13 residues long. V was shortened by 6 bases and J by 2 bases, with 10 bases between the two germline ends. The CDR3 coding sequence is TGTGCCAGCAGCCCGGGACGGAACTATGGCTACACCTTC. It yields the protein CASSPGRNYGYTF.

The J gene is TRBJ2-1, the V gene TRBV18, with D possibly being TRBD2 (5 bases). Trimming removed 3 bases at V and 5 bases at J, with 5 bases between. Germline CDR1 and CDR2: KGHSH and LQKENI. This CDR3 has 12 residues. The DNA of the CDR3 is TGTGCCAGCTCACCGGGAGACAATGAGCAGTTCTTC. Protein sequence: CASSPGDNEQFF.

CDR3 bases: TGTGCCAGCAGCTCGGGCAGTGATTACGAGCAGTACTTC. Translation: CASSSGSDYEQYF. The chain couples TRBV27 to TRBJ2-7; no firm D call. Germline CDR1 reads MNHEY; CDR2 reads SMNVEV (reference sequence). This CDR3 has 13 amino acids. Deletions cut 6 bases from V and 4 bases from J, with 13 bases between.

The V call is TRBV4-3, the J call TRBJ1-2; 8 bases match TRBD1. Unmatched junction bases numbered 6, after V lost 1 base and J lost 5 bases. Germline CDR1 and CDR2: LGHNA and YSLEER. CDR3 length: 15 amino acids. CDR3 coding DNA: TGCGCCAGCAGCCAAGCACAGGGGGAAGGATATGGCTACACCTTC. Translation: CASSQAQGEGYGYTF.

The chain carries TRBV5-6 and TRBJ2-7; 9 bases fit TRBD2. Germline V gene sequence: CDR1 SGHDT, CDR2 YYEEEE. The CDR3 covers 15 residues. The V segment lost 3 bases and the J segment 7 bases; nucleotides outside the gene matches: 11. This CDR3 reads CASSSSGGWDPEQYF. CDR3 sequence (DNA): TGTGCCAGCAGCTCAAGCGGGGGGTGGGACCCTGAGCAGTACTTC.

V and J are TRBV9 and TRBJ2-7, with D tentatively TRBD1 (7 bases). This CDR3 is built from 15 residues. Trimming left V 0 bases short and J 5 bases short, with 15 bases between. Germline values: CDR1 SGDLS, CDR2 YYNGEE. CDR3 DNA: TGTGCCAGCAGCGTAGGGTCAGGGGGGTCCCACGAGCAGTACTTC. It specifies CASSVGSGGSHEQYF.

This CDR3 is CASSEALGTGSYEQYF. The CDR3 DNA reads TGTGCCAGCAGTGAAGCCCTCGGGACAGGCTCCTACGAGCAGTACTTC. The rearrangement joins TRBV6-1 to TRBJ2-7; 8 bases are shared with TRBD1. The length of the CDR3 is 16 residues. Germline assignment: CDR1 MNHNS and CDR2 SASEGT. J was trimmed by 0 bases and V by 0 bases; bases with no gene match: 4.

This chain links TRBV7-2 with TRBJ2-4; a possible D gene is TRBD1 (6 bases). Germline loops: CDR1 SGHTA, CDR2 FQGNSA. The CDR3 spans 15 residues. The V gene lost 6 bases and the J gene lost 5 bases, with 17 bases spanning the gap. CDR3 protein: CASSFAGTPQNIQYF. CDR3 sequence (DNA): TGTGCCAGCAGTTTCGCTGGGACACCTCAAAACATTCAGTACTTC.

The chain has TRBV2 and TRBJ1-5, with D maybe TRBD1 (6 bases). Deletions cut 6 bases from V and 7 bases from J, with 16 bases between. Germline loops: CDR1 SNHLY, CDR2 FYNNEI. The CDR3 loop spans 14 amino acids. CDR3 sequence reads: CASRQGESKQPQHF. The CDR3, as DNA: TGTGCCAGCAGACAGGGTGAGAGTAAGCAGCCCCAGCATTTT.

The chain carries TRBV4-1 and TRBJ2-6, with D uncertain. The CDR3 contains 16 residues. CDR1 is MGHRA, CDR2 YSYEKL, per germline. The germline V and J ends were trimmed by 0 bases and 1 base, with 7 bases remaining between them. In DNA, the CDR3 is TGCGCCAGCAGCCAAGACAACGGGTCTGGGGCCAACGTCCTGACTTTC. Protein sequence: CASSQDNGSGANVLTF.

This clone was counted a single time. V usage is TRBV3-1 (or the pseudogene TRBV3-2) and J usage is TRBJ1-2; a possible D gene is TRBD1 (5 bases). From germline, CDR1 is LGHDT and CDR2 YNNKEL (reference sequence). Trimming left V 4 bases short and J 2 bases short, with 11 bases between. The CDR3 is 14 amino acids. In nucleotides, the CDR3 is TGTGCCAGCAGCCCAGGCAGGGTCAACTATGGCTACACCTTC. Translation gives CASSPGRVNYGYTF.

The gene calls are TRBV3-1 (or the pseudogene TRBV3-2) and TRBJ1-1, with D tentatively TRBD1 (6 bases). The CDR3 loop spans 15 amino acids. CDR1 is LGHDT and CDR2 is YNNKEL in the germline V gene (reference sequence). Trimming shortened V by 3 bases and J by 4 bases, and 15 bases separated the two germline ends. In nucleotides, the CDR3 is TGTGCCAGCAGCCACGGGGGGGGCGCGTCCACTGAAGCTTTCTTT. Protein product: CASSHGGGASTEAFF.

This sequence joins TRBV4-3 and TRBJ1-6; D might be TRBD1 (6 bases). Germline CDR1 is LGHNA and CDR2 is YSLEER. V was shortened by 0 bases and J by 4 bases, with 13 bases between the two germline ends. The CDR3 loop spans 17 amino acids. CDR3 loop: CASSQEIWGPYNSPLHF. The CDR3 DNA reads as TGCGCCAGCAGCCAAGAAATTTGGGGGCCATATAATTCACCCCTCCACTTT.

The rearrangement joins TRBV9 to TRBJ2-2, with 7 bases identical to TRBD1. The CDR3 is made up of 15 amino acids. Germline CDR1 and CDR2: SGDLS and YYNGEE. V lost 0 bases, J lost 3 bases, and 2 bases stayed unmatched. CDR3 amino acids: CASSVVGQYTGELFF. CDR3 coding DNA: TGTGCCAGCAGCGTAGTGGGACAGTACACCGGGGAGCTGTTTTTT.

The CDR3 DNA is TGTGCCAGCAGCAGCGGACGGCTCTATGGCTACACCTTC. This codes for CASSSGRLYGYTF. The V gene is TRBV28, the J gene TRBJ1-2, with D uncertain. The CDR3 consists of 13 residues. The V and J ends lost 6 bases and 4 bases respectively, with 12 bases between them. Germline loops: CDR1 MDHEN, CDR2 SYDVKM.

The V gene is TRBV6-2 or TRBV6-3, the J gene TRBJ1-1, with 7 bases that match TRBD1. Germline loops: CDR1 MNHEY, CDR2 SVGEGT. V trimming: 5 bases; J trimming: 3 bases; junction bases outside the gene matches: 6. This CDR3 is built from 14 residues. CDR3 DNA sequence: TGTGCCAGCAGTGCAGGGGGGCCCTACACTGAAGCTTTCTTT. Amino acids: CASSAGGPYTEAFF.

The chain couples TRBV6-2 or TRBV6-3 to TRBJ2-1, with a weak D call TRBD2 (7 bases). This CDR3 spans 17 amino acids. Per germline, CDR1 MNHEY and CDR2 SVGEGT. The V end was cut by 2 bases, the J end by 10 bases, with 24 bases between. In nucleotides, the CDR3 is TGTGCCAGCAGTTACCCCGTTAGGGCAGGGGAGGGGAGGGAGCAGTTCTTC. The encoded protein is CASSYPVRAGEGREQFF.

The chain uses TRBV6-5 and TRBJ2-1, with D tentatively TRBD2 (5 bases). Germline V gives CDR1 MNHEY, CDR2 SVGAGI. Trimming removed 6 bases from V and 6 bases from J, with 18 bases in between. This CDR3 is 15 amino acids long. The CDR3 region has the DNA TGTGCCAGCAGCTACGACTACTTGCTCACCAATGAGCAGTTCTTC. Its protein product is CASSYDYLLTNEQFF.

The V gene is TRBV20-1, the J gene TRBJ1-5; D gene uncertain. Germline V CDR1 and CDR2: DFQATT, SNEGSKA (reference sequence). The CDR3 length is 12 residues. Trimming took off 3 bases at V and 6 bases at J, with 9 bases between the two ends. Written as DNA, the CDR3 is TGCAGTGCTAGTTTGGGAGCTCAGCCCCAGCATTTT. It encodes CSASLGAQPQHF.

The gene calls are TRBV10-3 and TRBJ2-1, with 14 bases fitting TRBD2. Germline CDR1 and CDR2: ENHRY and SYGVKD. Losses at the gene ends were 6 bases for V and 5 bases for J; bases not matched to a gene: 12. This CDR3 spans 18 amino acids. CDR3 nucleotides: TGTGCCATCAGCTCTTCCGGGACTAGCGGGGGCCGAAACAATGAGCAGTTCTTC. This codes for CAISSSGTSGGRNNEQFF.

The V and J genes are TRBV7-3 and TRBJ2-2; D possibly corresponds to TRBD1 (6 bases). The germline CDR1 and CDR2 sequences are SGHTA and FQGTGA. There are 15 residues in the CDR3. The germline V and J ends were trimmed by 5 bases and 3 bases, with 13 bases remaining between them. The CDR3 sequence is CASSPGDKYTGELFF. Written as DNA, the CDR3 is TGTGCCAGCAGCCCAGGGGACAAGTACACCGGGGAGCTGTTTTTT.

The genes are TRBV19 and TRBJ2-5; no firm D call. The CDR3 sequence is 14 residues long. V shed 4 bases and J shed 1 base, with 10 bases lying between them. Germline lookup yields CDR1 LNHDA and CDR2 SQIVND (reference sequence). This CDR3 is CASSRVDFQETQYF. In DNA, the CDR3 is TGTGCCAGTAGTAGGGTGGATTTCCAAGAGACCCAGTACTTC.

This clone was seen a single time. This chain's CDR3 is CAISGSGNTGELFF. The CDR3 DNA sequence: TGTGCCATCAGTGGTAGCGGGAACACCGGGGAGCTGTTTTTT. The rearrangement links TRBV10-3 to TRBJ2-2; perhaps TRBD2 as D (6 bases). Germline V gene data show CDR1 as ENHRY and CDR2 as SYGVKD. This CDR3 spans 14 amino acids. With 4 bases removed from V and 1 base from J, the gap between germline ends came to 7 bases.

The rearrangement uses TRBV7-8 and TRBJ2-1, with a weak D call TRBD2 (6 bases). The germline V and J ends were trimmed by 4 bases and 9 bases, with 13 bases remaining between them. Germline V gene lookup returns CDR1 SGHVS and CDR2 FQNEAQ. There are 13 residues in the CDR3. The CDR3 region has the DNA TGTGCCAGCAGCTCTCCCTCGGGGGTTGAGCAGTTCTTC. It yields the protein CASSSPSGVEQFF. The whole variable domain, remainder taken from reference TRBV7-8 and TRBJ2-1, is GAGVSQSPRYKVAKRGQDVALRCDPISGHVSLFWYQQALGQGPEFLTYFQNEAQLDKSGLPSDRFFAERPEGSVSTLKIQRTQQEDSAVYLCASSSPSGVEQFFGPGTRLTVL.

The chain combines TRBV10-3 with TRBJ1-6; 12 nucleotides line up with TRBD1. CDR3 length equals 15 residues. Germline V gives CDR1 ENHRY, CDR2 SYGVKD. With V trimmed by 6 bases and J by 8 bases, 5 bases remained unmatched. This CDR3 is CAISGDRGPDSPLHF. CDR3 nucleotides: TGTGCCATCAGCGGGGACAGGGGGCCAGATTCACCCCTCCACTTT.